The TCR beta chain described here comes from a study of vaccination effects on CD4 cells after COVID-19. Study in general: Participants were given two doses of BNT162b2 or mRNA-1273 vaccine.

Details on this clone: The antigen remains undetermined.

Findings of the study overall: Only a single clone (1 of 255 vaccine-induced clones in healthy vaccinees) cross-reacted with common cold coronaviruses.

The CDR3 runs 12 residues. The V gene's germline CDR1 is LGHNT and CDR2 FRNRAP. V was cut by 1 base and J by 2 bases, with 0 bases left in between. Under the ViraFEST assay, PBMC were stimulated with viral peptide pools so that antigen-specific CD4+ T cells expanded. Sequencing was performed afterwards. Upon completion of about ten days in culture, CD4+ T cells were isolated. Vaccine recipients, nucleocapsid antibody negative, had no prior SARS-CoV-2 infection. Replacing half the medium with IL-2 medium was done on days 3 and 7. Generated by immunoSEQ multiplex PCR, the TCRdb table keeps only in-frame clones and is missing some. The sample contains over 55,000 clones, less than 80% of which appear only once.

This clonotype was obtained from a human donor who received a COVID-19 vaccine. Specimen: CD4+ T cells from PBMCs cultured with HCoV-OC43 spike peptides, collected before COVID-19 vaccination. Subset specified: HCoV-OC43 spike overlapping peptide pool stimulation. The rearrangement joins TRBV12-5 to TRBJ2-1; D unclear. The CDR3 DNA is TGTGCTAGTGGTTTGGCCTACAATGAGCAGTTCTTC. It translates to CASGLAYNEQFF.